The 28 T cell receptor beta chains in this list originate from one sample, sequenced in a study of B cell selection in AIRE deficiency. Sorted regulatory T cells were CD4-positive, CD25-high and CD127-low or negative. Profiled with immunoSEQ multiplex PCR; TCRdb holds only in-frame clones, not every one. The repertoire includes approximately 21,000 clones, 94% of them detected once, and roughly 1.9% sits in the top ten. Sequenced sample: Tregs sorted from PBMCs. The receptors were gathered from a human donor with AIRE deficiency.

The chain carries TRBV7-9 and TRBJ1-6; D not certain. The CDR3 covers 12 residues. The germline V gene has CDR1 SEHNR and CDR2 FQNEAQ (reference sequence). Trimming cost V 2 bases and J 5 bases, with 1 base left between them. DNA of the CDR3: TGTGCCAGCAGCTTAAATAATTCACCCCTCCACTTT. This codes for CASSLNNSPLHF.

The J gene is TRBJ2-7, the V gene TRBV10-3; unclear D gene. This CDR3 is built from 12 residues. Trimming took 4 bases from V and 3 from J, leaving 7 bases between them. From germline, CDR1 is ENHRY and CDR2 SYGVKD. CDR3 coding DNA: TGTGCCATCAGTGGCCAGGACTACGAGCAGTACTTC. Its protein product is CAISGQDYEQYF.

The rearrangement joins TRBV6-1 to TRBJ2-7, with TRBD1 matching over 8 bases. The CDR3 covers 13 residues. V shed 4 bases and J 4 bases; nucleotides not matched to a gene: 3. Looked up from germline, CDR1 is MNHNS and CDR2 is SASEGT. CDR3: CASSATGVYEQYF. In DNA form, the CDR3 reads TGTGCCAGCAGTGCGACAGGGGTTTACGAGCAGTACTTC.

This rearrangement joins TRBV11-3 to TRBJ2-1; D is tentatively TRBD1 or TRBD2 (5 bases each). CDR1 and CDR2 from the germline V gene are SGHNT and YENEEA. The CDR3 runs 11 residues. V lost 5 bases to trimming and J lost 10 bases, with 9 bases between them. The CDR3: CASSPRDEQFF. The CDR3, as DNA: TGTGCCAGCAGCCCCCGGGACGAGCAGTTCTTC.

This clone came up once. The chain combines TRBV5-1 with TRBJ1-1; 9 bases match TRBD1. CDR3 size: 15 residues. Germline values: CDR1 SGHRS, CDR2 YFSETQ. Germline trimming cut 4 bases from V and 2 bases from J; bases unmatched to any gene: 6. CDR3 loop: CASSLGQGDNTEAFF. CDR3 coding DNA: TGCGCCAGCAGCCTGGGACAGGGAGACAACACTGAAGCTTTCTTT.

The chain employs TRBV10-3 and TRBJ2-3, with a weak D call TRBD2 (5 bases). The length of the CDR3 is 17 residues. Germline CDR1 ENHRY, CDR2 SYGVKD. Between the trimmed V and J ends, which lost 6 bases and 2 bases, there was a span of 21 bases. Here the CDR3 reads CAIREAPMDGDTDTQYF. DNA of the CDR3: TGTGCCATCAGGGAGGCTCCAATGGACGGAGACACAGATACGCAGTATTTT.

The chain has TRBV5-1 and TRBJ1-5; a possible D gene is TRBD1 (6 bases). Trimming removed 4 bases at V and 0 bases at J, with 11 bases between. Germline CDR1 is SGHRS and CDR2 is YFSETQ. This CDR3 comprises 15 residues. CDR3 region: CASSPQGYSNQPQHF. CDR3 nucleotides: TGCGCCAGCAGCCCACAGGGTTATAGCAATCAGCCCCAGCATTTT.

The CDR3 loop reads CASSPIQGASYNEQFF. DNA for the CDR3: TGTGCCAGCAGCCCCATACAGGGGGCATCCTACAATGAGCAGTTCTTC. The chain links TRBV14 to TRBJ2-1; 9 nucleotides line up with TRBD1. Losses at the gene ends were 4 bases for V and 1 base for J; bases not matched to a gene: 5. In germline, CDR1 is SGHDN, CDR2 FVKESK. CDR3 length: 16 residues.

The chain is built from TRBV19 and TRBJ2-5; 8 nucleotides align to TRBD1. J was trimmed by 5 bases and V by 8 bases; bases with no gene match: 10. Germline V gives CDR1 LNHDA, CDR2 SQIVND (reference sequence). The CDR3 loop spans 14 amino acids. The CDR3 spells CASASGQGGETQYF. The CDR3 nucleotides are TGTGCCAGTGCGTCCGGACAGGGAGGCGAGACCCAGTACTTC.

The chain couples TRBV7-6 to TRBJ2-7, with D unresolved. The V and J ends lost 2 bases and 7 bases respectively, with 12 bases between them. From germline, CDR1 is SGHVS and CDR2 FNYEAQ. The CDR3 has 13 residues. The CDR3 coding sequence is TGTGCCAGCAGCTTAACGCCCGGGCGGGAGCAGTACTTC. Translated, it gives CASSLTPGREQYF.

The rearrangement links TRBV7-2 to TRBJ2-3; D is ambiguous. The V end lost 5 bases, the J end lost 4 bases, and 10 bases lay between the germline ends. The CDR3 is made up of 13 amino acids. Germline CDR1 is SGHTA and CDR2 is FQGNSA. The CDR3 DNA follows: TGTGCCAGCAGCGCCCGCGTATCAGATACGCAGTATTTT. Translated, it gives CASSARVSDTQYF. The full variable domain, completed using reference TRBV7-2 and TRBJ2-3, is GAGVSQSPSNKVTEKGKDVELRCDPISGHTALYWYRQSLGQGLEFLIYFQGNSAPDKSGLPSDRFSAERTGGSVSTLTIQRTQQEDSAVYLCASSARVSDTQYFGPGTRLTVL.

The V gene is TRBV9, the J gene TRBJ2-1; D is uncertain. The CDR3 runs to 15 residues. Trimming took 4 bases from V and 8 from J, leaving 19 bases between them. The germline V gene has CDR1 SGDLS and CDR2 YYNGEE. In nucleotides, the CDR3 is TGTGCCAGCAGCCCTTCGCCTCGCGGCGGCGATGAGCAGTTCTTC. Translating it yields CASSPSPRGGDEQFF. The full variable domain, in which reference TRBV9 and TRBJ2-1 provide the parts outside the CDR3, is DSGVTQTPKHLITATGQRVTLRCSPRSGDLSVYWYQQSLDQGLQFLIQYYNGEERAKGNILERFSAQQFPDLHSELNLSSLELGDSALYFCASSPSPRGGDEQFFGPGTRLTVL.

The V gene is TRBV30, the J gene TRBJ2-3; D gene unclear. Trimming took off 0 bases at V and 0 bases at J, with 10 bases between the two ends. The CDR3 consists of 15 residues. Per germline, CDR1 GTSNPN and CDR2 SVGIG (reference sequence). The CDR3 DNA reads TGTGCCTGGAGTGTAGCAGCGCCGAGCACAGATACGCAGTATTTT. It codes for CAWSVAAPSTDTQYF.

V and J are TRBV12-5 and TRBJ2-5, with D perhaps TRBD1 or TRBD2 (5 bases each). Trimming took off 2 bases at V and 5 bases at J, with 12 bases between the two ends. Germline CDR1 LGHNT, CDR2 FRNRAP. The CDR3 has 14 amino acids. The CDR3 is CASGLSRGTETQYF. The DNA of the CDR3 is TGTGCTAGTGGTTTGTCCCGGGGCACGGAGACCCAGTACTTC.

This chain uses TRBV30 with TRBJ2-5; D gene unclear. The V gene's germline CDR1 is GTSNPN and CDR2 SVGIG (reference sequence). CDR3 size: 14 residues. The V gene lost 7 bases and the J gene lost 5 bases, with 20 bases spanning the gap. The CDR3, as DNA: TGTGCCTATTTGAAAAAGGCCCAGCGCGAGACCCAGTACTTC. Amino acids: CAYLKKAQRETQYF.

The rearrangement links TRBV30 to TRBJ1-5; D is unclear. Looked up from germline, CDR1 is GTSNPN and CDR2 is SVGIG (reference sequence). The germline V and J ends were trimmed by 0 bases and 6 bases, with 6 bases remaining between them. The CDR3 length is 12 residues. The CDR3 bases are TGTGCCTGGAGTGTACTGGGTCAGCCCCAGCATTTT. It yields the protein CAWSVLGQPQHF. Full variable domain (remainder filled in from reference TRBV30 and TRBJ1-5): SQTIHQWPATLVQPVGSPLSLECTVEGTSNPNLYWYRQAAGRGLQLLFYSVGIGQISSEVPQNLSASRPQDRQFILSSKKLLLSDSGFYLCAWSVLGQPQHFGDGTRLSIL.

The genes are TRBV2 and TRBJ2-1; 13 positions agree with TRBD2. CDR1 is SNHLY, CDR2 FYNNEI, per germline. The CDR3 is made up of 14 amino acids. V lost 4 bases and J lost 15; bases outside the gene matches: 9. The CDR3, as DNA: TGTGCCAGCAGTGCCCGGACTAGCGGGAGCGTTTGGTTCTTC. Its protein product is CASSARTSGSVWFF.

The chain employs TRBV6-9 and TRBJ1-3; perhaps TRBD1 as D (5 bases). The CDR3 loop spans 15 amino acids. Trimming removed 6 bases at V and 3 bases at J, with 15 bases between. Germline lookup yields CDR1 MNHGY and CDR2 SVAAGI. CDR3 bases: TGTGCCAGCAGCCCTCTGAGTGGGGGTGGAAACACCATATATTTT. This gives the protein CASSPLSGGGNTIYF.

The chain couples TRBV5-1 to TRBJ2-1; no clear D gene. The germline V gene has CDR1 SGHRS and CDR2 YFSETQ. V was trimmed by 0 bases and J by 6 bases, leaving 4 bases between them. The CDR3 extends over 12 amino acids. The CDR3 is CASSLDFNEQFF. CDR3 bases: TGCGCCAGCAGCTTGGACTTCAATGAGCAGTTCTTC.

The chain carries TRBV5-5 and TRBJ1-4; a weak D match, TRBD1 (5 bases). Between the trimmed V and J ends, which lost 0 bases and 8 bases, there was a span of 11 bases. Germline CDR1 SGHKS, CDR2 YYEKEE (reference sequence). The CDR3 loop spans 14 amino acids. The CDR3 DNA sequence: TGTGCCAGCAGCTTGGCCGCAGGGATCGAAAAACTGTTTTTT. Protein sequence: CASSLAAGIEKLFF.

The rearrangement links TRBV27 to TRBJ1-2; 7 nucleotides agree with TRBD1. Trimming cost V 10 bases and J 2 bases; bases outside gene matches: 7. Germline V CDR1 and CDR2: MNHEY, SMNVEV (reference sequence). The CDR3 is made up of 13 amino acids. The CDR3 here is CATMTGSNYGYTF. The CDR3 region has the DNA TGTGCCACCATGACAGGGTCCAACTATGGCTACACCTTC.

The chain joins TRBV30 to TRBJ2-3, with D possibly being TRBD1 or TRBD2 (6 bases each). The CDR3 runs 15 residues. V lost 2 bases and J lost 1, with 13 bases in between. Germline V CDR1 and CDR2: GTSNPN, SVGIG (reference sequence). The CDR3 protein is CAWSSGGGGTDTQYF. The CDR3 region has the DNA TGTGCCTGGAGTAGCGGAGGGGGAGGCACAGATACGCAGTATTTT.

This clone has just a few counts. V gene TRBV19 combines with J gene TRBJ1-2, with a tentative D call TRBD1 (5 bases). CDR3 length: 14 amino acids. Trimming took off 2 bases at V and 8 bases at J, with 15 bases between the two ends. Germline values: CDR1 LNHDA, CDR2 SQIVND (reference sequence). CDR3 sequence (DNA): TGTGCCAGTAGTATAAGGGGAAGCGGAGGCGGCTACACCTTC. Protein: CASSIRGSGGGYTF.

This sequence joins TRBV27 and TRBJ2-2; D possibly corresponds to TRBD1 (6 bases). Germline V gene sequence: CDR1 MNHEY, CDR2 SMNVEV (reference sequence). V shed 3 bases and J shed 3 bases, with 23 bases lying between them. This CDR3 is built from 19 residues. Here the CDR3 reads CASSFFNVSGVGDTGELFF. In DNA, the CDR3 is TGTGCCAGCAGTTTTTTCAATGTTTCAGGGGTTGGGGACACCGGGGAGCTGTTTTTT.

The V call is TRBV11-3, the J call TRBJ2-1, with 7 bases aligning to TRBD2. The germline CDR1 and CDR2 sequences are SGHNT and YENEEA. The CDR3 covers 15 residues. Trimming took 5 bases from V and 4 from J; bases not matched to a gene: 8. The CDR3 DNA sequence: TGTGCCAGCAGCCGCGCTAGCGGAGGATACAATGAGCAGTTCTTC. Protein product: CASSRASGGYNEQFF.

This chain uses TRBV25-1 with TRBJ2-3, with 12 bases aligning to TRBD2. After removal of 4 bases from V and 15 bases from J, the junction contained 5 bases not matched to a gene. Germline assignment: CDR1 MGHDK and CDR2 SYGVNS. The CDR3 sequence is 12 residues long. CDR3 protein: CASSGGLAGKYF. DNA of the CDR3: TGTGCCAGCAGTGGCGGACTAGCGGGAAAATATTTT. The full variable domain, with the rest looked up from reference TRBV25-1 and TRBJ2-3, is EADIYQTPRYLVIGTGKKITLECSQTMGHDKMYWYQQDPGMELHLIHYSYGVNSTEKGDLSSESTVSRIRTEHFPLTLESARPSHTSQYLCASSGGLAGKYFGPGTRLTVL.

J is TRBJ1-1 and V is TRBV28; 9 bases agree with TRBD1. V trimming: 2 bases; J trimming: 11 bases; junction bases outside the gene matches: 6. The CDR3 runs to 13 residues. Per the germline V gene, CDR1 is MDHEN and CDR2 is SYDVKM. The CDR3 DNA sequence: TGTGCCAGCAGTTTACCGGGACAGGGAAATGCTTTCTTT. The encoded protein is CASSLPGQGNAFF.

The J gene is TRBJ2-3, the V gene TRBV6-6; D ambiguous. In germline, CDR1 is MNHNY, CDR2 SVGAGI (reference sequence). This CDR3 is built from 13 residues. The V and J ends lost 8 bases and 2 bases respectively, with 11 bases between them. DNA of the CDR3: TGTGCCAGCCGAAGGTCGGACACAGATACGCAGTATTTT. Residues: CASRRSDTDTQYF.